This T cell receptor beta chain was found in a study of T-cell memory formation after mild COVID-19. Study details: The TCR clusters were mostly specific to one donor.

Worth noting for this clonotype: Its antigen is not known.

CDR3 length equals 13 residues. Deletions cut 7 bases from V and 2 bases from J, with 6 bases between. The study, taken as a whole, reports: Pre-infection memory already had some responding clones, implying cross-reactive memory joined. The authors did not confirm SARS-CoV-2 specificity of second-wave clones peaking day 37.

TCRdb itself ran the 5' RACE reads through MiXCR, one entry per CDR3 protein. The sample records about 200,000 distinct CDR3 sequences, over 7.5% being singletons. The receptor comes from a young man who had mild COVID-19 (a few samples of this study predate the infection). Cell type and time point are not known. V is TRBV12-3 or TRBV12-4 and J is TRBJ2-6; D unclear. Sequencing was carried out using PBMCs or a T cell subset sorted from them (not recorded which). The CDR3 nucleotides read TGTGCCAGCAACTCAGCTGGGGCCAACGTCCTGACTTTC. It translates to CASNSAGANVLTF.